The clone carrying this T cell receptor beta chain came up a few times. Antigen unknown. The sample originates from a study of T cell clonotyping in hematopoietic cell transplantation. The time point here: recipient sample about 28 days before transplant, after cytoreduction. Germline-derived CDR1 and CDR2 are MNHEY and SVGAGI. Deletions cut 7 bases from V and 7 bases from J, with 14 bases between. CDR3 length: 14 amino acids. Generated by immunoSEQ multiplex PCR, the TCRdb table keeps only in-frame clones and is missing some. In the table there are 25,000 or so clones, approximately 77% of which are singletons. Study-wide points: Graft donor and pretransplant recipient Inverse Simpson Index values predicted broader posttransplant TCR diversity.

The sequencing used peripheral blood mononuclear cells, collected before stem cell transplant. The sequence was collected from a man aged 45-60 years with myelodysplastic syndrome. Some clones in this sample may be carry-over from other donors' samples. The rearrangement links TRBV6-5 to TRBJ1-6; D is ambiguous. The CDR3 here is CASTPGRSNSPLHF. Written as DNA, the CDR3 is TGTGCCAGCACCCCGGGCAGGTCGAATTCACCCCTCCACTTT.